A selection of T cell receptor beta chains follows, all from one sample in a study of technical replicates of blood from several donors. The assay was immunoSEQ multiplex PCR, and TCRdb's table has in-frame clones only and misses some. The sample holds around 68,000 clones, 91% seen once. The sample comprised T cells isolated from PBMCs. The receptors here all came from a human donor in good health. Some clones in this sample may be carry-over from other donors' samples. CDR3s include the opening cysteine and the closing phenylalanine or tryptophan. Each record gives: J gene, D gene, clone size, V gene, CDR3 DNA, CDR3 protein. A D gene is named only where the DNA matches it firmly. Expanded clones are given a class, and other clones once, few, many or no size at all.

>TRBJ1-4|TRBD1|.|TRBV4-1
TGCGCCAGCAGCCAAGGGACAGGGAATGAAAAACTGTTTTTT
CASSQGTGNEKLFF
>TRBJ2-7|.|.|TRBV28
TGTGCCAGCAGTCCCCGGGCGGGCGTCAGGCTGTACTTC
CASSPRAGVRLYF
>TRBJ2-5|.|.|TRBV19
TGTGCCAGTAGTTTCGGGCCGACCGGGGTGACCCAGTACTTC
CASSFGPTGVTQYF
>TRBJ2-5|TRBD1|.|TRBV5-1
TGCGCCAGCAAACAGGGGAGCCAAGAGACCCAGTACTTC
CASKQGSQETQYF
>TRBJ2-7|.|.|TRBV6-5
TGTGCCAGCAGTTACTCGAGGGACTCCTACGAGCAGTACTTC
CASSYSRDSYEQYF
>TRBJ2-7|.|.|TRBV30
TGTGCCTGGATTCGCTCCTACGAGCAGTACTTC
CAWIRSYEQYF
>TRBJ2-1|TRBD2|once|TRBV4-1
TGCGCCAGCAGCCCGACCACTAGCGGGTCGCGTCGTGAGCAGTTCTTC
CASSPTTSGSRREQFF
>TRBJ2-4|TRBD2|.|TRBV10-3
TGTGCCATCAGTGAAAGGGAGGGGAACATTCAGTACTTC
CAISEREGNIQYF
>TRBJ2-1|TRBD2|.|TRBV7-2
TGTGCCAGCAGCTTAGACGGTCCGGGAGGGCCGGGTGGTGAGCAGTTCTTC
CASSLDGPGGPGGEQFF
>TRBJ2-7|.|.|TRBV6-1
TGTGCCAGCAGTGCAGGAACAGGTCTGTACGAGCAGTACTTC
CASSAGTGLYEQYF
>TRBJ2-7|.|.|TRBV18
TGTGCCAGCTCACCAAATACGGACACCGCCTACGAGCAGTACTTC
CASSPNTDTAYEQYF
>TRBJ1-2|TRBD1|.|TRBV27
TGTGCCAGCAGTTCCGCCGGGCGGGACAGAGGCTACACCTTC
CASSSAGRDRGYTF
>TRBJ1-1|TRBD1|few|TRBV7-9
TGTGCCAGCAGCTCAGTAAGGGGGCCGGTCACTGAAGCTTTCTTT
CASSSVRGPVTEAFF
>TRBJ1-4|TRBD1|.|TRBV19
TGTGCCAGTAGATCCGGACAGGGGACTAATGAAAAACTGTTTTTT
CASRSGQGTNEKLFF
>TRBJ2-3|.|.|TRBV30
TGTGCCTGGAGTGTGAGGGTTTCGGCAGATACGCAGTATTTT
CAWSVRVSADTQYF
>TRBJ2-1|TRBD2|.|TRBV5-1
TGCGCCAGCAGCTCTATAGCGGGACTTGGGAATGAGCAGTTCTTC
CASSSIAGLGNEQFF
>TRBJ2-3|.|.|TRBV7-9
TGTGCCAGCAGTGCGGGTGGGGTTGGAGGGTTCACAGATACGCAGTATTTT
CASSAGGVGGFTDTQYF
>TRBJ2-7|.|.|TRBV6-5
TGTGCCAGCAGTTACGCGGGAAGTTCCGTTCTGGGGCAGTACTTC
CASSYAGSSVLGQYF
>TRBJ1-2|.|.|TRBV7-2
TGTACCAGCAGCGCGTACCGGGGTCCTCGAGGCTACACCTTC
CTSSAYRGPRGYTF